A single T cell receptor (beta chain) is shown here with its context. The CDR3 consists of 14 residues. Losses at the gene ends were 3 bases for V and 8 bases for J; bases not matched to a gene: 8. From germline, CDR1 is MDHEN and CDR2 SYDVKM. This sample is part of a study of blood T cell repertoires in COVID-19. For the study at large: COVID-19 samples collected from the United States, Italy and Spain covered acute and convalescent phases. Sources were T cells, B-cell-depleted T cells, or PBMCs; the material itself was cDNA or gDNA.

Study processing details: Reference gene primer amplification in the assay estimated nucleated cell counts. Assay used: immunoSEQ multiplex PCR; TCRdb lists only in-frame clones, some missing. V, J and clone size are those of that table, while D and trimming were read from the DNA. Among a few hundred thousand clones listed, roughly 90% were seen once. The rearrangement links TRBV28 to TRBJ1-2, with TRBD1 matching 8 bases. The TCR was taken from a man younger than 45 with acute or convalescent COVID-19. The sample comprised peripheral blood. The CDR3: CASSFGDRMSGYTF. CDR3 sequence (DNA): TGTGCCAGCAGTTTCGGGGACAGGATGTCCGGCTACACCTTC.